The rows below give T cell receptor beta chains drawn from one sample of a study of blood T cell repertoires in COVID-19. Profiling relied on immunoSEQ multiplex PCR, and the TCRdb table lists in-frame clones only, not all of them. The sample includes fewer than 200,000 clones, around 85% of them seen just once. The sequenced sample consisted of peripheral blood. The receptors originated from a man in his sixties who had recovered from COVID-19. CDR3s include the opening cysteine and the closing phenylalanine or tryptophan. Each record gives: clone size, D gene, V gene, J gene, CDR3 DNA, CDR3 protein. A D gene is named only where the DNA matches it firmly. Clone size appears in some rows only: once, few, many, or a class for an expanded clone.

-,TRBD1,TRBV24-1,TRBJ2-7,TGTGCCACCAGTGACCCCGGACAGGGGCAAGACGAGCAGTACTTC,CATSDPGQGQDEQYF
-,-,TRBV7-9,TRBJ1-1,TGTGCCAGCAGCCATGCTGAAGCTTTCTTT,CASSHAEAFF
-,TRBD1,TRBV5-8,TRBJ1-2,TGTGCCAGCAGCTTGGTCCGACAGGGGCACTATGGCTACACCTTC,CASSLVRQGHYGYTF
-,TRBD2,TRBV18,TRBJ2-1,TGTGCCAGCTCACCACCGAGTTCTAGCGGGGGTTCCTACAATGAGCAGTTCTTC,CASSPPSSSGGSYNEQFF
once,-,TRBV7-3,TRBJ2-1,TGTGCCAGCAGCCCCTCCACCCCAGGGGCCGATGAGCAGTTCTTC,CASSPSTPGADEQFF
once,-,TRBV5-1,TRBJ2-5,TGCGCCAGCACCTATCAAGGGGCCCAGTACTTC,CASTYQGAQYF
-,-,TRBV18,TRBJ2-3,TGTGCCAGCTCCCCAGAGCAGGGATCAGATACGCAGTATTTT,CASSPEQGSDTQYF
-,TRBD1,TRBV29-1,TRBJ2-7,TGCAGCGTTGAAGTTGAAGGACAGGGTTTAGCCGAGCAGTACTTC,CSVEVEGQGLAEQYF
-,TRBD1,TRBV18,TRBJ1-2,TGTGCCAGCTCACCGAGGGGGCGGGAATATGGCTACACCTTC,CASSPRGREYGYTF
-,-,TRBV5-4,TRBJ2-3,TGTGCCAGCAGCTTGTGGGGGGGCCGCACAGATACGCAGTATTTT,CASSLWGGRTDTQYF
once,-,TRBV10-3,TRBJ1-5,TGTGCCATCAGTGACGGGGGAAGTGGCAATCAGCCCCAGCATTTT,CAISDGGSGNQPQHF
-,TRBD1,TRBV5-6,TRBJ2-2,TGTGCCAGCAGCTTGGGTCCGGGACAGGGAAACACCGGGGAGCTGTTTTTT,CASSLGPGQGNTGELFF
-,TRBD2,TRBV11-3,TRBJ2-3,TGTGCCAGCAGCTTAGGAGCGGGGGGAAGCACAGATACGCAGTATTTT,CASSLGAGGSTDTQYF
-,-,TRBV29-1,TRBJ1-2,TGCAGCGTTGCCGGGGAGCGATACTATGGCTACACCTTC,CSVAGERYYGYTF
-,TRBD1,TRBV5-4,TRBJ1-1,TGTGCCAGCAGCGCCTGGACAGGGCATGGTAACACTGAAGCTTTCTTT,CASSAWTGHGNTEAFF
-,TRBD2,TRBV19,TRBJ2-2,TGTGCCAGTAGTATATCGGGGGGGGCCAACACCGGGGAGCTGTTTTTT,CASSISGGANTGELFF
-,-,TRBV5-4,TRBJ1-2,TGTGCCAGCAGCTTGGGACAGTCTAACTATGGCTACACCTTC,CASSLGQSNYGYTF
-,-,TRBV18,TRBJ2-1,TGTGCCAGCTCACCACCGAGTATTAGCAGTCCCAATGAGCAGTTCTTC,CASSPPSISSPNEQFF
-,-,TRBV7-2,TRBJ1-5,TGTGCCAGCAGCTCTGGACAGATCAATCAGCCCCAGCATTTT,CASSSGQINQPQHF
once,-,TRBV18,TRBJ1-1,TGTGCCAGCTCACCGGGGCTATCTATAGCTGAAGCTTTCTTT,CASSPGLSIAEAFF
-,TRBD2,TRBV11-2,TRBJ2-2,TGTGCCAGCAGCTCCTCGCGGGGGGCTTCGTACACCGGGGAGCTGTTTTTT,CASSSSRGASYTGELFF
-,-,TRBV21-1,TRBJ1-2,TGTGCCAGCAGCAAAGACTACAGGGCTCCCCGCTATGGCTACACCTTC,CASSKDYRAPRYGYTF
-,-,TRBV5-4,TRBJ1-6,TGTGCCAGCAGTGAAGGGGCAGAGGCCTATAATTCACCCCTCCACTTT,CASSEGAEAYNSPLHF
many,TRBD2,TRBV2,TRBJ2-3,TGTGCCAGCAGTGCTAATGGCGGGAGACGCACAGATACGCAGTATTTT,CASSANGGRRTDTQYF
-,TRBD1,TRBV4-2,TRBJ2-5,TGTGCCAGCAGCCAAGGGCCCGGGACAGGGGGCCAAGAGACCCAGTACTTC,CASSQGPGTGGQETQYF
-,-,TRBV5-8,TRBJ1-6,TGTGCCAGCCGACTCAGGACAGTCTATAATTCACCCCTCCACTTT,CASRLRTVYNSPLHF
few,-,TRBV5-1,TRBJ2-6,TGCGCCAGCAGCCGGCCCCGGGAAGCCAACGTCCTGACTTTC,CASSRPREANVLTF
-,-,TRBV12-3/TRBV12-4,TRBJ1-1,TGTGCCACCGGCGGGGTGGGGACTGAAGCTTTCTTT,CATGGVGTEAFF
once,TRBD1,TRBV9,TRBJ1-3,TGTGCCAGCAGCGTAGCACAGGGGACCGTCGGAAACACCATATATTTT,CASSVAQGTVGNTIYF
-,TRBD2,TRBV6-4,TRBJ2-7,TGTGCCAGCAGTGACTCAACCCTTCTAGCGGCTGCCACCTACGAGCAGTACTTC,CASSDSTLLAAATYEQYF
-,-,TRBV7-2,TRBJ1-4,TGTGCCAGCAGCTTAGGCCGAGCAACTAATGAAAAACTGTTTTTT,CASSLGRATNEKLFF
-,-,TRBV3-1/TRBV3-2,TRBJ1-4,TGTGCCAGCAGCCAAAGATCGGGGGGTGAAAAACTGTTTTTT,CASSQRSGGEKLFF
-,-,TRBV6-2/TRBV6-3,TRBJ2-7,TGTGCCACCAGTCAGGTTTCCTACGAGCAGTACTTC,CATSQVSYEQYF
-,-,TRBV19,TRBJ1-5,TGTGCCAGTAGTACCATTACAGGAGAAAGTCAGCCCCAGCATTTT,CASSTITGESQPQHF
-,-,TRBV5-1,TRBJ1-1,TGCGCCAGCAAGCCGGCGGCGAACACTGAAGCTTTCTTT,CASKPAANTEAFF
-,TRBD1,TRBV9,TRBJ1-2,TGTGCCAGCAGCCGACAGGGTTCCTTCTATGGCTACACCTTC,CASSRQGSFYGYTF
-,-,TRBV21-1,TRBJ1-5,TGTGCCAGCAAGGGGTCGAAGGAACAGCCCCAGCATTTT,CASKGSKEQPQHF
-,TRBD2,TRBV18,TRBJ2-5,TGTGCCAGCTCACCACGAACTAGCGGGGGCTTGGAGACCCAGTACTTC,CASSPRTSGGLETQYF
once,-,TRBV6-5,TRBJ1-5,TGTGCCAGTACACCAATCAGGGACAATCAGCCCCAGCATTTT,CASTPIRDNQPQHF
-,TRBD1,TRBV9,TRBJ2-7,TGTGCCAGCAGCGCCCGACAGGGCACCTACGAGCAGTACTTC,CASSARQGTYEQYF
-,TRBD2,TRBV15,TRBJ2-5,TGTGCCACCAGCAGAGATCTCCGTCAGCGGGGGACGCAAGAGACCCAGTACTTC,CATSRDLRQRGTQETQYF
-,TRBD2,TRBV9,TRBJ2-7,TGTGCCAGCAGCAACGGACTAGCGGGGGGCTACGAGCAGTACTTC,CASSNGLAGGYEQYF
-,-,TRBV12-3/TRBV12-4,TRBJ1-2,TGTGCCAGCAGTCCACAGGCTAACTATGGCTACACCTTC,CASSPQANYGYTF
once,-,TRBV25-1,TRBJ2-2,TGTGCCAGCAGTGAAGTTGGGGCTGGGGAGCTGTTTTTT,CASSEVGAGELFF
-,TRBD1,TRBV12-5,TRBJ1-2,TGTGCTAGTGGTTTGGGTACCATACGGCGACAGACAGGGGATACCTCTGGCTACACCTTC,CASGLGTIRRQTGDTSGYTF